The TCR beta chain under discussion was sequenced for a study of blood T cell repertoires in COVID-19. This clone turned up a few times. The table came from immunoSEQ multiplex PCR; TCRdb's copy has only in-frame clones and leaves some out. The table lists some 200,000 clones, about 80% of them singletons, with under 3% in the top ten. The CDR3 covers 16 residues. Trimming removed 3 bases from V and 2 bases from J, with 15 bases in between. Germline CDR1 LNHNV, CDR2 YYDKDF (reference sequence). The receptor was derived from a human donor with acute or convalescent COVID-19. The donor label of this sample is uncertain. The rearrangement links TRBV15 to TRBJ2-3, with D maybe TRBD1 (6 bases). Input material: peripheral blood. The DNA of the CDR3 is TGTGCCACCAGCAGGGGGGCAGGGGTAACCACAGATACGCAGTATTTT. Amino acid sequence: CATSRGAGVTTDTQYF.